The 10 T cell receptor beta chains below were found in one sample sequenced in a study of metastatic and nonmetastatic thyroid tumors. TCRdb re-called the PCR reads through MiXCR. The data show tens of thousands of clones, about a fifth seen once. Among the patients, none had received any treatment before thyroid surgery. The sample taken for sequencing was blood. These receptors were collected from a female donor with papillary thyroid cancer or a benign thyroid nodule (not recorded which). Some clones in this sample may be carry-over from other donors' samples.

This clone is medium-sized in the sample. The chain's CDR3 is CASRRGSEQYF. The DNA of the CDR3 is TGTGCCAGCAGGCGGGGGAGCGAGCAGTACTTC. The rearrangement links TRBV6-1 to TRBJ2-7; 7 bases line up with TRBD2. Looked up from germline, CDR1 is MNHNS and CDR2 is SASEGT. Losses at the gene ends were 6 bases for V and 6 bases for J; bases not matched to a gene: 2. The CDR3 runs 11 residues.

This clone is medium-sized within its sample. This chain uses TRBV6-1 with TRBJ2-7; D not resolved. The CDR3 contains 15 residues. The germline V gene encodes CDR1 MNHNS and CDR2 SASEGT. V was shortened by 2 bases and J by 2 bases, with 13 bases between the two germline ends. This CDR3 is CASSERRRVPYEQYF. The CDR3 DNA is TGTGCCAGCAGTGAACGGCGACGAGTTCCCTACGAGCAGTACTTC.

The table lists this clone with a count of one. This rearrangement joins TRBV20-1 to TRBJ2-5, with D unresolved. The V gene lost 6 bases and the J gene lost 4 bases, with 12 bases spanning the gap. Germline V gene sequence: CDR1 DFQATT, CDR2 SNEGSKA (reference sequence). The CDR3 is made up of 12 amino acids. The CDR3 DNA reads as TGCAGTGCCTGGGGAATCGGAGAGACCCAGTACTTC. This encodes CSAWGIGETQYF.

The V call is TRBV30, the J call TRBJ1-1; D call uncertain. Germline loops: CDR1 GTSNPN, CDR2 SVGIG (reference sequence). This CDR3 is built from 13 residues. The ends were cut back, 3 bases at V and 4 bases at J, with 12 bases in the middle. The CDR3: CAWSPLSFTEAFF. As DNA, the CDR3 is TGTGCCTGGAGCCCCCTTTCCTTCACTGAAGCTTTCTTT.

The sample holds many counts of this clone. The rearrangement joins TRBV27 to TRBJ2-7; TRBD1 matches 9 bases. The V gene's germline CDR1 is MNHEY and CDR2 SMNVEV (reference sequence). V lost 6 bases and J lost 4; bases outside the gene matches: 16. The CDR3 length is 17 residues. CDR3 in DNA: TGTGCCAGCAGACGGTCCCGGGACAGGGATCGGGCTTACGAGCAGTACTTC. Translated, it gives CASRRSRDRDRAYEQYF.

This clone was detected ten times or more. The chain couples TRBV6-1 to TRBJ1-1; D perhaps matches TRBD1 (5 bases). The CDR3 runs 13 residues. From germline, CDR1 is MNHNS and CDR2 SASEGT. V was clipped by 5 bases and J by 6 bases, with 13 bases between them. The CDR3 DNA follows: TGTGCCAGCAGTTCGGGACCCCTCGCTGAAGCTTTCTTT. This gives the protein CASSSGPLAEAFF.

This clone came up a few times. The V gene is TRBV11-1, the J gene TRBJ2-2; perhaps TRBD1 as D (6 bases). The CDR3 runs to 16 residues. Between the trimmed V and J ends, which lost 1 base and 7 bases, there was a span of 16 bases. Germline lookup yields CDR1 SGHAT and CDR2 FQDESV (reference sequence). CDR3 coding DNA: TGTGCCAGCAGCTTAGATTCCTGGAGCAGGGGCGGGGAGCTGTTTTTT. It encodes CASSLDSWSRGGELFF.

This clone ranks as medium-sized. The V and J genes are TRBV5-1 and TRBJ1-2; TRBD1 matches 7 bases. CDR1 and CDR2 (germline): SGHRS, YFSETQ. The CDR3 loop spans 15 amino acids. The J segment lost 3 bases and the V segment lost 0 bases, leaving 5 bases of the junction unmatched. The CDR3 spells CASSLAGTVYYGYTF. Written as DNA, the CDR3 is TGCGCCAGCAGCTTGGCCGGGACAGTTTACTATGGCTACACCTTC. Filled out from reference TRBV5-1 and TRBJ1-2, the complete variable domain reads KAGVTQTPRYLIKTRGQQVTLSCSPISGHRSVSWYQQTPGQGLQFLFEYFSETQRNKGNFPGRFSGRQFSNSRSEMNVSTLELGDSALYLCASSLAGTVYYGYTFGSGTRLTVV.

The CDR3 region has the DNA TGTGCTAGTGGTGTAACTGGGCCCAGTCCCTACGAGCAGTACTTC. This sequence encodes CASGVTGPSPYEQYF. J is TRBJ2-7 and V is TRBV12-5; no clear D gene. The ends were cut back, 5 bases at V and 2 bases at J, with 16 bases in the middle. The germline V gene encodes CDR1 LGHNT and CDR2 FRNRAP. This CDR3 comprises 15 residues.

This clone appeared many times. One junction end disagrees with the germline gene, perhaps due to a read error. In the same sample, other DNA sequences code for this CDR3. The rearrangement joins TRBV6-1 to TRBJ1-6; the D is unclear. There are 14 residues in the CDR3. CDR1 is MNHNS and CDR2 is SASEGT in the germline V gene. The CDR3 reads CASSEASGNSPLHF. CDR3 in DNA: TGTGCCAGCAGTGAAGCTTCCGGGAATTCACCCCTTCACTTT.